Each of the 14 T cell receptor beta chains below was sequenced from the same sample in a study of monozygotic twins with inflammatory bowel disease. Following a re-call of the 5' RACE reads, TCRdb has one entry per CDR3 protein and lacks DNA. The listing records under 130,000 distinct CDR3 sequences. Sequences were obtained from blood. These receptors were obtained from a human donor with ulcerative colitis or Crohn's disease, or a healthy co-twin of an affected twin (not recorded which).

The chain joins TRBV11-1 to TRBJ2-3; TCRdb reports TRBD1, a call that lacks DNA to check it against. The germline gives CDR1 SGHAT, CDR2 FQDESV (reference sequence). CDR3 length: 18 amino acids. The CDR3 sequence: CASSLGWDTDRGTDTQYF.

This chain connects TRBV19 to TRBJ1-5; absent DNA, TCRdb's TRBD1 call cannot be checked. The germline V gene has CDR1 LNHDA and CDR2 SQIVND (reference sequence). The CDR3 has 15 amino acids. The CDR3 protein is CASSPGGASNQPQHF.

The CDR3 protein is CASSHLTQGSYGYTF. This chain uses TRBV3-1 with TRBJ1-2; TCRdb selects TRBD1, and the lack of DNA leaves this call unchecked. CDR3 length: 15 amino acids. Per the germline V gene, CDR1 is LGHDT and CDR2 is YNNKEL (reference sequence). The full variable domain, its missing parts supplied by reference TRBV3-1 and TRBJ1-2, is DTAVSQTPKYLVTQMGNDKSIKCEQNLGHDTMYWYKQDSKKFLKIMFSYNNKELIINETVPNRFSPKSPDKAHLNLHINSLELGDSAVYFCASSHLTQGSYGYTFGSGTRLTVV.

The genes are TRBV9 and TRBJ1-4; TCRdb gives TRBD1 as the D gene, but with no DNA this cannot be confirmed. The CDR3 consists of 14 residues. The germline gives CDR1 SGDLS, CDR2 YYNGEE. The CDR3 here is CASSATGVLEKLFF.

The chain links TRBV12-3 or TRBV12-4 to TRBJ1-1. The CDR3 spans 12 residues. CDR3: CASRDRNTEAFF.

This chain joins TRBV18 and TRBJ2-5; TCRdb proposes TRBD1, but this gene call is untestable without DNA. The length of the CDR3 is 13 residues. The germline V gene has CDR1 KGHSH and CDR2 LQKENI. The CDR3 protein is CASSPPTRETQYF. Complete variable domain (other parts from reference TRBV18 and TRBJ2-5): NAGVMQNPRHLVRRRGQEARLRCSPMKGHSHVYWYRQLPEEGLKFMVYLQKENIIDESGMPKERFSAEFPKEGPSILRIQQVVRGDSAAYFCASSPPTRETQYFGPGTRLLVL.

This rearrangement joins TRBV24-1 to TRBJ2-2; there is no DNA to check the TCRdb D call of TRBD1. The CDR3 extends over 14 amino acids. The V gene's germline CDR1 is KGHDR and CDR2 SFDVKD. Here the CDR3 reads CATSDTGGTGELFF.

V and J are TRBV7-9 and TRBJ2-1; TCRdb designates TRBD1, a call that cannot be tested without DNA. The germline CDR1 and CDR2 sequences are SEHNR and FQNEAQ (reference sequence). CDR3 length: 14 residues. The CDR3 spells CASSLGGGGNEQFF.

The chain joins TRBV19 to TRBJ2-1. In germline, CDR1 is LNHDA, CDR2 SQIVND (reference sequence). The CDR3 runs 12 residues. The chain's CDR3 is CASSNFLGEQFF.

The chain employs TRBV18 and TRBJ1-2; the TCRdb D gene call, TRBD1, has no DNA to confirm it. This CDR3 has 13 amino acids. The V gene's germline CDR1 is KGHSH and CDR2 LQKENI. CDR3 protein: CASSPEPGNGYTF. Drawing the rest from reference TRBV18 and TRBJ1-2, the complete variable domain is NAGVMQNPRHLVRRRGQEARLRCSPMKGHSHVYWYRQLPEEGLKFMVYLQKENIIDESGMPKERFSAEFPKEGPSILRIQQVVRGDSAAYFCASSPEPGNGYTFGSGTRLTVV.

The CDR3 reads CASSIGPSQETQYF. The chain couples TRBV9 to TRBJ2-5; the D call of TRBD2 rests on TCRdb alone, since no DNA is present to check it. This CDR3 is 14 amino acids long. Per germline, CDR1 SGDLS and CDR2 YYNGEE.

The V gene is TRBV7-9, the J gene TRBJ2-5. The V gene's germline CDR1 is SEHNR and CDR2 FQNEAQ (reference sequence). The CDR3 extends over 12 amino acids. CDR3 sequence reads: CASSRGQETQYF.

V gene TRBV7-2 combines with J gene TRBJ2-1. Germline V gene lookup returns CDR1 SGHTA and CDR2 FQGNSA. This CDR3 has 11 residues. The CDR3 protein is CASSPQLRQFF.

The chain has TRBV18 and TRBJ2-5; TCRdb reports TRBD1, a call that lacks DNA to check it against. The germline V gene has CDR1 KGHSH and CDR2 LQKENI. CDR3 length: 16 residues. CDR3 in amino acids: CASSPPRDRVRETQYF.